The sequence of this T cell receptor (beta chain) was determined in a study of shared clonotypes between healthy human individuals. Study information: Used for every donor were three CD4 naive, three CD4 memory, two CD8 naive and one CD8 memory plate.

Germline CDR1 SGHTA, CDR2 FQGTGA. V was clipped by 5 bases and J by 1 base; unmatched bases: 3. The CDR3 runs 16 residues. In regard to this clone: The same CDR3 is also encoded by other DNA sequences in this sample.

Method: immunoSEQ multiplex PCR; TCRdb's copy keeps in-frame clones and lacks some. The sample contains about 2.4 million clones, roughly nine tenths of which appear only once. This sequence originates from a man aged 18 to 35 in good health. The chain is built from TRBV7-3 and TRBJ2-3; TRBD2 aligns across 13 bases. Sequencing was done on a sample of naive CD4+ T cells sorted from blood. Subset of the sample: CD45RA+ positively selected. The CDR3 DNA sequence: TGTGCCAGCAGCCCTGGGACTAGCGGGGGCACAGATACGCAGTATTTT. Translated: CASSPGTSGGTDTQYF.